This TCR gamma chain was captured by sequencing in a study of Vδ1+ human thymocytes. Study-wide points: Thymic TRG and TRD repertoires appeared highly polyclonal, with Gaussian CDR3 length distributions. Unlike peripheral blood Vdelta1+ controls, thymic delta-chain sequences included 15% to 25% Vdelta2 and few Vdelta3.

Germline V gene lookup returns CDR1 VINAFY and CDR2 YDVSNSKD. With V trimmed by 2 bases and J by 9 bases, 3 bases remained unmatched. There are 12 residues in the CDR3. This clone was detected a few times. Its target is not known. The template was reverse-transcribed extracted RNA. The CDR3 regions were amplified by multiplex PCR from V-gene primers to a constant-region primer. TCRdb used CATT to re-call clones from the multiplex PCR reads. Here the sample spans tens of thousands of gamma-chain clones, roughly an eighth being singletons. Alphabeta T cells were depleted, then CD3+ Vdelta1+ Vdelta2- thymocytes were FACS-sorted. Sorted Vdelta1+ thymocytes were about 97% to 99.6% pure.

Sequencing was carried out using Vdelta1+ gamma-delta thymocytes from the thymus. Subset defined: FACS-sorted CD3+ TCRalphabeta- TCRVdelta1+ TCRVdelta2- thymocytes. The source of this sequence is a child under three years old who had congenital heart surgery. The rearrangement uses TRGV5 and TRGJP1. CDR3 sequence: CATWDKRWFKIF. For the CDR3, the DNA is TGTGCCACCTGGGACAAACGTTGGTTCAAGATATTT.